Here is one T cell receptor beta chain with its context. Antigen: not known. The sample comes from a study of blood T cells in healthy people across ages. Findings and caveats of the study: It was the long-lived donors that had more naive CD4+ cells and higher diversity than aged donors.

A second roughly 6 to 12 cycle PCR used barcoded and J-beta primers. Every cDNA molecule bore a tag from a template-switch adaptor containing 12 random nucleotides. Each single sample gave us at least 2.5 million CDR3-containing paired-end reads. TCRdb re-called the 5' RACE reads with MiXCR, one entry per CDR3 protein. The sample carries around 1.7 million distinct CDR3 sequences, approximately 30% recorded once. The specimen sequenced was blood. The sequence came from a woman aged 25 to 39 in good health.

The CDR3 here is CASSFTPGTGESGYTF. CDR3 bases: TGTGCCAGCAGCTTTACGCCCGGGACAGGAGAGAGTGGCTACACCTTC. The rearrangement uses TRBV11-2 and TRBJ1-2, with TRBD1 matching 8 bases. With V trimmed by 3 bases and J by 7 bases, 13 bases remained unmatched. The CDR3 sequence is 16 residues long. Per the germline V gene, CDR1 is SGHAT and CDR2 is FQNNGV.